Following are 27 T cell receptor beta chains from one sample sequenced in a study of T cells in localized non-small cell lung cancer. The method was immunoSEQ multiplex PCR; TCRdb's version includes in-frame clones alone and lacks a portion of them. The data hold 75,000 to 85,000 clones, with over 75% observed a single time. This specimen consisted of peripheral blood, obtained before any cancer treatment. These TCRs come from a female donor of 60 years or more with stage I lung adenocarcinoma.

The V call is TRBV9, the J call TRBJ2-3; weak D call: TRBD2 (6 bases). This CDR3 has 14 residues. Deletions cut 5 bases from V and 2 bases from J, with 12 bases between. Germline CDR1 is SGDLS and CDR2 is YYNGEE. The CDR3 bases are TGTGCCAGCAGTGCTAGCGTTATCACAGATACGCAGTATTTT. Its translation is CASSASVITDTQYF.

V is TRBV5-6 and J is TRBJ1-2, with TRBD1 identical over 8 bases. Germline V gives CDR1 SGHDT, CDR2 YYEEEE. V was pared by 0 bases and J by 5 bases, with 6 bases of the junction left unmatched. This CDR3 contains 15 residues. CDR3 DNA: TGTGCCAGCAGCTTGGTGGACAGGGATCCGTATGGCTACACCTTC. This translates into CASSLVDRDPYGYTF.

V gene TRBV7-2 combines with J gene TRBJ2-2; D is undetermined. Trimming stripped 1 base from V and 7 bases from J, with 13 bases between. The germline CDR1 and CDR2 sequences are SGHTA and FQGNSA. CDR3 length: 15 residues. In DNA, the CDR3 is TGTGCCAGCAGCTTAGACAACGCCTTGAGCGGGGAGCTGTTTTTT. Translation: CASSLDNALSGELFF.

The CDR3 region is CASSPGQGNLGTDTQYF. For the CDR3, the DNA is TGCGCCAGCAGCCCTGGACAGGGAAATTTAGGCACAGATACGCAGTATTTT. The V gene is TRBV4-3, the J gene TRBJ2-3, with 8 bases aligning to TRBD1. Germline V gene lookup returns CDR1 LGHNA and CDR2 YSLEER. This CDR3 is built from 17 residues. Trimming cost V 4 bases and J 1 base; bases outside gene matches: 10.

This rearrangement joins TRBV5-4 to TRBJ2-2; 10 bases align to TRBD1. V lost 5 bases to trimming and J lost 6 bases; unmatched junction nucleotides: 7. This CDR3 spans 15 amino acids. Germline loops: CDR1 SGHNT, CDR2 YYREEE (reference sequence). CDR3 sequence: CASRSGTGEPGELFF. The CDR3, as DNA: TGTGCCAGCAGGTCCGGGACAGGGGAGCCCGGGGAGCTGTTTTTT. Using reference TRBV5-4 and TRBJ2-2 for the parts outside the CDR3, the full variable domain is ETGVTQSPTHLIKTRGQQVTLRCSSQSGHNTVSWYQQALGQGPQFIFQYYREEENGRGNFPPRFSGLQFPNYSSELNVNALELDDSALYLCASRSGTGEPGELFFGEGSRLTVL.

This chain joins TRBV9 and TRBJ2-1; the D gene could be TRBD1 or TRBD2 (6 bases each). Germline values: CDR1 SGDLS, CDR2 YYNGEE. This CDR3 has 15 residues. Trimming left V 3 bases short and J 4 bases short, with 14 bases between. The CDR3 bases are TGTGCCAGCAGCGAAGGGGGGACGAAATACAATGAGCAGTTCTTC. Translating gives CASSEGGTKYNEQFF.

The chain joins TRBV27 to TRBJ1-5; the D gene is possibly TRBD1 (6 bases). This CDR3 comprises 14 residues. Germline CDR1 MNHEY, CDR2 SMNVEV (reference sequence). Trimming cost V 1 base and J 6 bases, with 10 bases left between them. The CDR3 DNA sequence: TGTGCCAGCAGTTTATTACAGGGACGTCAGCCCCAGCATTTT. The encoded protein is CASSLLQGRQPQHF.

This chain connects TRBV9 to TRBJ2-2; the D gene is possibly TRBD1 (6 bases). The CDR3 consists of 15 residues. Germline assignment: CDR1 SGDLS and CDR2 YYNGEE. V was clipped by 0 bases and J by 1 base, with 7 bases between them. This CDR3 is CASSVATGNTGELFF. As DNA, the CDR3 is TGTGCCAGCAGCGTAGCGACAGGGAACACCGGGGAGCTGTTTTTT.

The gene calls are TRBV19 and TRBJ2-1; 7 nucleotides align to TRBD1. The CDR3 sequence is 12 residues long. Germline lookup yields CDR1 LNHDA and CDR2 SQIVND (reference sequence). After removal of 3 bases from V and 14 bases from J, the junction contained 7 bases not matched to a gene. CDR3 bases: TGTGCCAGTAGTATTCGACAGGGACGGGAGTTCTTC. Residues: CASSIRQGREFF.

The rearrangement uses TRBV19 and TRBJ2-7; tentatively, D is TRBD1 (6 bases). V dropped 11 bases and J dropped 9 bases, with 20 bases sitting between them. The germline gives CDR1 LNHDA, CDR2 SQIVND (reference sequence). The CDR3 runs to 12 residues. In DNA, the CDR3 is TGTGCCGCCGGGACACCGCTCCTCGGGCAGTACTTC. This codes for CAAGTPLLGQYF.

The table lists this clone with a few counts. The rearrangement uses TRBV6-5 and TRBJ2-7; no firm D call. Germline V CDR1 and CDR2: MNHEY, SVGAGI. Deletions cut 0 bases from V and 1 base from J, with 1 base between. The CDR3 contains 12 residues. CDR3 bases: TGTGCCAGCAGTTACTCGTCCTACGAGCAGTACTTC. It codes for CASSYSSYEQYF.

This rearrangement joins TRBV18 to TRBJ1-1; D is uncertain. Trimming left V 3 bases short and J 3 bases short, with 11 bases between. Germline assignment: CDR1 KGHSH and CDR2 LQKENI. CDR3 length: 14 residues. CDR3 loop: CASSPDSRDTEAFF. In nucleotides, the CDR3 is TGTGCCAGCTCACCTGATTCGCGGGACACTGAAGCTTTCTTT.

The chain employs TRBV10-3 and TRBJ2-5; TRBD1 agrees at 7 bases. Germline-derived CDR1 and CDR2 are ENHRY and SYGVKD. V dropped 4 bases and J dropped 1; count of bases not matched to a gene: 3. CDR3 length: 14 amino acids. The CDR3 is CAISGTGLQETQYF. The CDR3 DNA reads TGTGCCATCAGTGGGACAGGCCTCCAAGAGACCCAGTACTTC.

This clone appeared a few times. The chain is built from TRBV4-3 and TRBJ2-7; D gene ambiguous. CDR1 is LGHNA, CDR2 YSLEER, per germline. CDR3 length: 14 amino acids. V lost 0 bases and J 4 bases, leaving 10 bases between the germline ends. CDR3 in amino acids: CASSQDLAKYEQYF. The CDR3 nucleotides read TGCGCCAGCAGCCAAGATTTAGCCAAATACGAGCAGTACTTC.

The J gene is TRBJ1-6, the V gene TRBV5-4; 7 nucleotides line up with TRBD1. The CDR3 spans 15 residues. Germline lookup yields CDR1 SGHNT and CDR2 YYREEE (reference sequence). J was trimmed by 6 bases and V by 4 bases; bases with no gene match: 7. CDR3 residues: CASSPSGQLNSPLHF. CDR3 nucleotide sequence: TGTGCCAGCAGCCCTTCGGGACAGCTTAATTCACCCCTCCACTTT.

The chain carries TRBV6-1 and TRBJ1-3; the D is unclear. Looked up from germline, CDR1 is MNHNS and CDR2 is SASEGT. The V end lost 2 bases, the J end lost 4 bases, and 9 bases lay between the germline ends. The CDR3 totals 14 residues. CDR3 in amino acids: CASSEPAGGNTIYF. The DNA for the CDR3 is TGTGCCAGCAGTGAACCCGCTGGGGGAAACACCATATATTTT.

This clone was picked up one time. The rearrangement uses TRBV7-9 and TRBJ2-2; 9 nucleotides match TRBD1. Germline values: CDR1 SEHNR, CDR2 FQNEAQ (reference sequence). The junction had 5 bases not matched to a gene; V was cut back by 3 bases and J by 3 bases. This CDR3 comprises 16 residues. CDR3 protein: CASSLRRTGDTGELFF. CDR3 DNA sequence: TGTGCCAGCAGCTTGAGGAGGACAGGGGACACCGGGGAGCTGTTTTTT. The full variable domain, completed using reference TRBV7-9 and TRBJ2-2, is DTGVSQNPRHKITKRGQNVTFRCDPISEHNRLYWYRQTLGQGPEFLTYFQNEAQLEKSRLLSDRFSAERPKGSFSTLEIQRTEQGDSAMYLCASSLRRTGDTGELFFGEGSRLTVL.

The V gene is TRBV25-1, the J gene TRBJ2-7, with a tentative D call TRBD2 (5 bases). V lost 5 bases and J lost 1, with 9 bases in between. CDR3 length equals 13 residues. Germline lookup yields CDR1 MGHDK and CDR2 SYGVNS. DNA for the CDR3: TGTGCCAGCAGTTATTCGGGGTCCTACGAGCAGTACTTC. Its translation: CASSYSGSYEQYF.

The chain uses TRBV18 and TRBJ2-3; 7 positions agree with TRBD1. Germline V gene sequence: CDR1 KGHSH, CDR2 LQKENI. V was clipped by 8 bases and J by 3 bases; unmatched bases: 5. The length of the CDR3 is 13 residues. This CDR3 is CASPGQYTDTQYF. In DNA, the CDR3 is TGTGCCAGCCCGGGACAGTATACAGATACGCAGTATTTT.

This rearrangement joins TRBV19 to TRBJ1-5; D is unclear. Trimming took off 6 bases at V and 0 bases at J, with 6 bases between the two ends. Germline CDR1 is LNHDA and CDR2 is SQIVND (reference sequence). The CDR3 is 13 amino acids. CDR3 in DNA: TGTGCCAGTAGGTGGGATAGCAATCAGCCCCAGCATTTT. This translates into CASRWDSNQPQHF.

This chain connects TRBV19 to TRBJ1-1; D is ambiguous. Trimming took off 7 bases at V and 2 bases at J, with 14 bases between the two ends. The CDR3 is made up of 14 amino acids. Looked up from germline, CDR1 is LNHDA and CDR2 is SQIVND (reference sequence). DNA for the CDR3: TGTGCCAGTACCACCATTAGTTTAAACACTGAAGCTTTCTTT. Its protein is CASTTISLNTEAFF.

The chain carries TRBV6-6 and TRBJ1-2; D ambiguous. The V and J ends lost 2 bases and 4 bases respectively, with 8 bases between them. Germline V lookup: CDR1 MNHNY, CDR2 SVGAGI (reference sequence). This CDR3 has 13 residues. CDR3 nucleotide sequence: TGTGCCAGCAGTTACGTGGAAACCTATGGCTACACCTTC. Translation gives CASSYVETYGYTF.

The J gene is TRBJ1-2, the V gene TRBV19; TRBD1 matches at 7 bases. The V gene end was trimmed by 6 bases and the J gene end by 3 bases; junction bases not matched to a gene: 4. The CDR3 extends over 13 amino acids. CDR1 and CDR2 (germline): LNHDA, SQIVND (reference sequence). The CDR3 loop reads CASRTRGDYGYTF. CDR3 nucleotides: TGTGCCAGTAGGACCAGGGGGGACTATGGCTACACCTTC.

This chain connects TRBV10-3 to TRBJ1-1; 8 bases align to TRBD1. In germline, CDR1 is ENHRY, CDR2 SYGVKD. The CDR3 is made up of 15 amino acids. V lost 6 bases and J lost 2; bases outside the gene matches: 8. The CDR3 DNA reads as TGTGCCATCAGAGGGACAGGAGCTTCTAACACTGAAGCTTTCTTT. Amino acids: CAIRGTGASNTEAFF.

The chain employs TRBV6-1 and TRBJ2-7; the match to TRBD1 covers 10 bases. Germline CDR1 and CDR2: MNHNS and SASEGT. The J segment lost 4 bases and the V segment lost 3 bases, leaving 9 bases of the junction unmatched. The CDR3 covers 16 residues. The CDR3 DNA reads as TGTGCCAGCAGTGATTTATCGACAGGGGGCAAGTACGAGCAGTACTTC. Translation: CASSDLSTGGKYEQYF.

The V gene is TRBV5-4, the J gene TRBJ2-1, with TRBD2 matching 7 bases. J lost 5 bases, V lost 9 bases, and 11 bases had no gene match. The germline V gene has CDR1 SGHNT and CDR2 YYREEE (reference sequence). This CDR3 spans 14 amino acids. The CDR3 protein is CATRLAAPNNEQFF. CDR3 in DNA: TGTGCCACCCGTCTAGCGGCACCGAACAATGAGCAGTTCTTC.

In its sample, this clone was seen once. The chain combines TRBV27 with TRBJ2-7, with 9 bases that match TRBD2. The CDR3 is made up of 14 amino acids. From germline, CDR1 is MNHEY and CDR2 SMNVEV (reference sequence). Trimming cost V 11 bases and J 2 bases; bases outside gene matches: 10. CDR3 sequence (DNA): TGTGCCTCAAGACCAGCGGGGGGCACCTACGAGCAGTACTTC. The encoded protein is CASRPAGGTYEQYF.